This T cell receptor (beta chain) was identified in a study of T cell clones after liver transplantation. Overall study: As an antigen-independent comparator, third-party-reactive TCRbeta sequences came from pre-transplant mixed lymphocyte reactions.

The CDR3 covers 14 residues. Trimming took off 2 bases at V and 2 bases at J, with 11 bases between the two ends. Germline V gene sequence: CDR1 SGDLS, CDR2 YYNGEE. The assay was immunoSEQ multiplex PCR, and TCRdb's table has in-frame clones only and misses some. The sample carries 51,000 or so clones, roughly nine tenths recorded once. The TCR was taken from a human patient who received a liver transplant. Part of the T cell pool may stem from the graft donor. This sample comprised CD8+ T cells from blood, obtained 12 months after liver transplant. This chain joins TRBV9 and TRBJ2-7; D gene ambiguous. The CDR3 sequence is CASSVGSSAYEQYF. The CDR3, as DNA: TGTGCCAGCAGCGTCGGCAGCAGTGCCTACGAGCAGTACTTC.